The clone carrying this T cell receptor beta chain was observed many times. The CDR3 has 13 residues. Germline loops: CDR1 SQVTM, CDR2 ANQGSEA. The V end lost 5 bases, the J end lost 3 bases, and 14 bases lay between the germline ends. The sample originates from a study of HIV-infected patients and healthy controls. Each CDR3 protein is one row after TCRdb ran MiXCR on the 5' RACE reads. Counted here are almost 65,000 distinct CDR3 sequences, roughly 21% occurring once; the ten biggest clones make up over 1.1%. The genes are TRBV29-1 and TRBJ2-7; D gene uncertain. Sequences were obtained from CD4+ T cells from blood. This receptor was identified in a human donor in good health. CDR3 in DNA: TGCAGCGTTAAACGAACTCAGGACTACGAGCAGTACTTC. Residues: CSVKRTQDYEQYF.